The T cell receptor beta chain described here comes from a study of T cells after somatic rescue of genetic block. The assay was immunoSEQ multiplex PCR, and TCRdb's table has in-frame clones only and misses some. The profile shows 68,000 or so clones, around 93% of them singletons. The germline CDR1 and CDR2 sequences are LNHDA and SQIVND (reference sequence). The V gene lost 6 bases and the J gene lost 2 bases, with 15 bases spanning the gap. The CDR3 consists of 15 residues. The source material was peripheral blood mononuclear cells (PBMCs). The genes are TRBV19 and TRBJ2-3; D tentatively reads TRBD1 or TRBD2 (6 bases each). This TCR was recovered from a man aged 35 to 55. This CDR3 reads CASRWAGEATDTQYF. CDR3 DNA: TGTGCCAGTAGATGGGCAGGGGAGGCCACAGATACGCAGTATTTT.